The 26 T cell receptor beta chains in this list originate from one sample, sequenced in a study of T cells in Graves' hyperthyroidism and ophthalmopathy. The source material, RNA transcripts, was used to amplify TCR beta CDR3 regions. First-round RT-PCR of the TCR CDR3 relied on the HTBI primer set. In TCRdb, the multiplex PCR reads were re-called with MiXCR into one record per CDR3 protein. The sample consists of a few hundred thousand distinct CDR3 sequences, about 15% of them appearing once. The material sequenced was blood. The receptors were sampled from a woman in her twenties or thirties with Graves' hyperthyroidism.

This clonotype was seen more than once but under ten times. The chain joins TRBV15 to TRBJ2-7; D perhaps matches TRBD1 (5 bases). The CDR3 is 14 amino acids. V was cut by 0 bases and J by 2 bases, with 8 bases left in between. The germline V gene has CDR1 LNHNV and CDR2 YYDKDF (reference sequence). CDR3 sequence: CATSRERGTYEQYF. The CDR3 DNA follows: TGTGCCACCAGCAGAGAAAGGGGAACCTACGAGCAGTACTTC.

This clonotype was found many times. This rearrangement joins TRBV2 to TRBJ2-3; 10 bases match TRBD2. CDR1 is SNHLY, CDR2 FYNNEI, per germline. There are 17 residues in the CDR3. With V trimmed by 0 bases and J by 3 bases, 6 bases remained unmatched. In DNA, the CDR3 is TGTGCCAGCAGTGAAGCGCTGCAGCGGGAGGGGACAGATACGCAGTATTTT. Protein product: CASSEALQREGTDTQYF.

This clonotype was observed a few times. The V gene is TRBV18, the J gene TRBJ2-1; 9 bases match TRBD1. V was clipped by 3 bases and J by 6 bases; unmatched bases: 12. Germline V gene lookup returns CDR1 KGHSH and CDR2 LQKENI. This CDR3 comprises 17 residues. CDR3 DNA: TGTGCCAGCTCACCCCAAGTACCGGGACAGGGCTCCAATGAGCAGTTCTTC. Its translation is CASSPQVPGQGSNEQFF.

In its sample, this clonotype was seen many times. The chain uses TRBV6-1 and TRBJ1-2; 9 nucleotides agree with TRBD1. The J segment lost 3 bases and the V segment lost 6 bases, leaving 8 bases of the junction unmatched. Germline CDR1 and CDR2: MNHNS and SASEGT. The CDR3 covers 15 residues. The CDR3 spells CASRGTGSPYYGYTF. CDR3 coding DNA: TGTGCCAGCAGGGGGACAGGGAGTCCGTACTATGGCTACACCTTC.

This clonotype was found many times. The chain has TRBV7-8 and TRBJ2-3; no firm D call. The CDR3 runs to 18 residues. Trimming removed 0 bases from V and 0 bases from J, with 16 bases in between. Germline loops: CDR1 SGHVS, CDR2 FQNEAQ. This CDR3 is CASSLAHFNRASTDTQYF. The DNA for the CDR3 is TGTGCCAGCAGCTTAGCGCACTTCAATCGTGCTAGCACAGATACGCAGTATTTT.

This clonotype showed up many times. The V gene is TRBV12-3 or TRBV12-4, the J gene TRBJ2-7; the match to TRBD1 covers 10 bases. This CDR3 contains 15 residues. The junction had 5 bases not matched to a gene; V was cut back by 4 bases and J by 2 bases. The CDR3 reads CASSSWGTGAYEQYF. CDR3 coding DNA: TGTGCCAGCAGTTCCTGGGGGACAGGGGCCTACGAGCAGTACTTC.

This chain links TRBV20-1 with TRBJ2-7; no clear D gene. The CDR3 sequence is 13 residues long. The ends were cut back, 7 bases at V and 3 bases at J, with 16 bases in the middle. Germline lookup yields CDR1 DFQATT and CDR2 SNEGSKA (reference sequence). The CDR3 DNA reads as TGCAGTGTCAGCGAGAAGATAAACTACGAGCAGTACTTC. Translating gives CSVSEKINYEQYF.

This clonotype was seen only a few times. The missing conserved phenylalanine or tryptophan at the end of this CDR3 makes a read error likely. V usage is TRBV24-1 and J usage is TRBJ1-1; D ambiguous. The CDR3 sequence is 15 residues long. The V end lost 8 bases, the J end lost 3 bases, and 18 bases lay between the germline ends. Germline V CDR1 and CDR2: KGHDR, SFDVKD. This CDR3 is CATTLGEYEDTEAFL. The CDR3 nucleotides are TGTGCCACCACTCTTGGGGAATATGAGGACACTGAAGCTTTCCTT.

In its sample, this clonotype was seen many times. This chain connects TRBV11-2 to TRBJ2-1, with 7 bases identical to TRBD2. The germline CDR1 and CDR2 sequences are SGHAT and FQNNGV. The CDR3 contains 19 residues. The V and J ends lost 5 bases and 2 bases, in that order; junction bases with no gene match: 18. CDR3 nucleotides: TGTGCCAGCAGCACCCGCTATCGGGGCGGGGGATCACCCTACAATGAGCAGTTCTTC. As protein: CASSTRYRGGGSPYNEQFF.

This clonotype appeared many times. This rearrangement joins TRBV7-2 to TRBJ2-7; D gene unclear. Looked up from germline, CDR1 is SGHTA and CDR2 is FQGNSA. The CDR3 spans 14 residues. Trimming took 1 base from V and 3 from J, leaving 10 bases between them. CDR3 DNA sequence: TGTGCCAGCAGCTTAGTTGGCTTGGACTACGAGCAGTACTTC. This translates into CASSLVGLDYEQYF. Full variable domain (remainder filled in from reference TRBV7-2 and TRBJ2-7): GAGVSQSPSNKVTEKGKDVELRCDPISGHTALYWYRQSLGQGLEFLIYFQGNSAPDKSGLPSDRFSAERTGGSVSTLTIQRTQQEDSAVYLCASSLVGLDYEQYFGPGTRLTVT.

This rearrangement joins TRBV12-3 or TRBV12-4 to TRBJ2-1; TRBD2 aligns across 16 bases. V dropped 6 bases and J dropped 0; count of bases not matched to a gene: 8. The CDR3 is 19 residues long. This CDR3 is CASRGTSGRAPSSYNEQFF. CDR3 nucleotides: TGTGCCAGCAGGGGGACTAGCGGGAGGGCCCCGAGCTCCTACAATGAGCAGTTCTTC.

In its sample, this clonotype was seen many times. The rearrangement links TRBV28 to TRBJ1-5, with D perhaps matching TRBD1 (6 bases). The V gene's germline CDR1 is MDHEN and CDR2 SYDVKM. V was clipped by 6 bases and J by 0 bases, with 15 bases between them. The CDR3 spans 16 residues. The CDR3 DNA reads TGTGCCAGCAGGATAACCGACAGGAATAGCAATCAGCCCCAGCATTTT. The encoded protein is CASRITDRNSNQPQHF.

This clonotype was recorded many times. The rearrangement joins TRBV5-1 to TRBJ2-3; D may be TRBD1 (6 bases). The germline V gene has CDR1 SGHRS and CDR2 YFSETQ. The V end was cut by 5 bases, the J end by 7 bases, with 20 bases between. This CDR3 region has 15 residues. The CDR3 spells CASRPVTGGAYTQYF. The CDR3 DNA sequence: TGCGCCAGCAGACCAGTGACAGGTGGGGCCTATACGCAGTATTTT.

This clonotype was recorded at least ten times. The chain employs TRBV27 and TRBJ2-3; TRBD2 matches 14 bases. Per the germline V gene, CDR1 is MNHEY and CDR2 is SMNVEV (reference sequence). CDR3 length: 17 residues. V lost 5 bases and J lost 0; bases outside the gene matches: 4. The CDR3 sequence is CASSGLAGGTSTDTQYF. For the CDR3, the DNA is TGTGCCAGCAGTGGACTAGCGGGGGGAACGAGCACAGATACGCAGTATTTT.

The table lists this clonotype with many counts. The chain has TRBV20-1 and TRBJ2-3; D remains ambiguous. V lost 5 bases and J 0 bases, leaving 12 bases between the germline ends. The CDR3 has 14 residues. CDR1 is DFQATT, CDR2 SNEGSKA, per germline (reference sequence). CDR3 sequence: CSAPVGFSTDTQYF. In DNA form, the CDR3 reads TGCAGTGCTCCCGTAGGTTTTAGCACAGATACGCAGTATTTT.

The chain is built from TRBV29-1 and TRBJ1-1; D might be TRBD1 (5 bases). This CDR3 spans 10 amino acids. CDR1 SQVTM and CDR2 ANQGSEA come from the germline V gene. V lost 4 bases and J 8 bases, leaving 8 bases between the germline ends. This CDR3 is CSVARTEAFF. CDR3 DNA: TGCAGCGTTGCTAGGACAGAAGCTTTCTTT.

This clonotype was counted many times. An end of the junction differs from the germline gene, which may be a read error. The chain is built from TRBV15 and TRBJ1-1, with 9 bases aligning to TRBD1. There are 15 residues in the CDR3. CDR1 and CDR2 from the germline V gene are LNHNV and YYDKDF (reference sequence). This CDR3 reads CATSGEQGAYAEAFF. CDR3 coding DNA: TGTGCCACCAGCGGAGAACAGGGGGCTTATGCTGAAGCTTTCTTT.

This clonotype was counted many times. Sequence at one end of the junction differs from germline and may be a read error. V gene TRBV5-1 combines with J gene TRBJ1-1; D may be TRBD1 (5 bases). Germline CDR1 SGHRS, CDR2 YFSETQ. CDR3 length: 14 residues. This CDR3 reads CASSPGTANTEAFF. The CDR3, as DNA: TGTGCCAGCAGTCCAGGGACGGCGAACACTGAAGCTTTCTTT.

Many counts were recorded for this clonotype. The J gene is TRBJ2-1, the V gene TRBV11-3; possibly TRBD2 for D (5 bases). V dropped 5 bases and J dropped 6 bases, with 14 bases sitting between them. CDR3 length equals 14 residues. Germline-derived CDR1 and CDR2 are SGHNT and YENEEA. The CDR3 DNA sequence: TGTGCCAGCAGCCAATATCGGGATTCCAATGAGCAGTTCTTC. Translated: CASSQYRDSNEQFF. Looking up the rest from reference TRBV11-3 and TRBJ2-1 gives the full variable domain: EAGVVQSPRYKIIEKKQPVAFWCNPISGHNTLYWYLQNLGQGPELLIRYENEEAVDDSQLPKDRFSAERLKGVDSTLKIQPAELGDSAVYLCASSQYRDSNEQFFGPGTRLTVL.

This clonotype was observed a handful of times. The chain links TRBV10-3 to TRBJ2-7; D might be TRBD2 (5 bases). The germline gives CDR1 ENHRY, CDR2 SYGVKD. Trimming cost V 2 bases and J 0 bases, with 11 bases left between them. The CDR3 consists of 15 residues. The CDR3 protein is CAISELETNSYEQYF. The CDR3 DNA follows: TGTGCCATCAGTGAGCTTGAGACTAACTCCTACGAGCAGTACTTC.

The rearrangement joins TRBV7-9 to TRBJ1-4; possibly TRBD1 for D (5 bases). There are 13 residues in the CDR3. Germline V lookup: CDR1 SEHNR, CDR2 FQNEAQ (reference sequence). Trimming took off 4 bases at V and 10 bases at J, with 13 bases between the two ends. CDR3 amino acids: CASSSQPGGKLFF. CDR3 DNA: TGTGCCAGCAGCTCCCAGCCGGGGGGAAAACTGTTTTTT.

The CDR3 nucleotides read TGTGCCACCAGTGTGGGGGCAGAGGGTGAGCAGTTCTTC. Translated: CATSVGAEGEQFF. The chain has TRBV24-1 and TRBJ2-1, with a tentative D call TRBD1 (6 bases). The V gene lost 5 bases and the J gene lost 9 bases, with 13 bases spanning the gap. The CDR3 runs 13 residues. Per the germline V gene, CDR1 is KGHDR and CDR2 is SFDVKD.

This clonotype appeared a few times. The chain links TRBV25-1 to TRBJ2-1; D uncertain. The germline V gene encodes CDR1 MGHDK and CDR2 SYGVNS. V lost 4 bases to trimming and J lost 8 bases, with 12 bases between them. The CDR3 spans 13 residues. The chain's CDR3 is CASSAPVLDEQFF. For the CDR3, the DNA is TGTGCCAGCAGTGCCCCGGTCCTAGATGAGCAGTTCTTC.

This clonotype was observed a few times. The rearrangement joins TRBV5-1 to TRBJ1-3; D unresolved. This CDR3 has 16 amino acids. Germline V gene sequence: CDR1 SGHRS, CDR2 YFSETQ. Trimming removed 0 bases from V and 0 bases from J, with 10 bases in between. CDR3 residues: CASSLVGSNSGNTIYF. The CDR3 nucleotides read TGCGCCAGCAGCTTGGTTGGCAGCAACTCTGGAAACACCATATATTTT. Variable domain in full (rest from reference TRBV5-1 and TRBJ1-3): KAGVTQTPRYLIKTRGQQVTLSCSPISGHRSVSWYQQTPGQGLQFLFEYFSETQRNKGNFPGRFSGRQFSNSRSEMNVSTLELGDSALYLCASSLVGSNSGNTIYFGEGSWLTVV.

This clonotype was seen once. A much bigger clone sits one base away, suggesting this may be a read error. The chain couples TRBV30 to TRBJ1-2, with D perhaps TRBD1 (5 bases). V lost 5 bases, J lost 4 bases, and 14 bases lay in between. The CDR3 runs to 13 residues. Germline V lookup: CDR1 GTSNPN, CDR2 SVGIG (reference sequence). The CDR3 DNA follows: TGTGCCTGGGCCGCGGGGCCGGGCTATGGCTACACCTTC. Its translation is CAWAAGPGYGYTF.

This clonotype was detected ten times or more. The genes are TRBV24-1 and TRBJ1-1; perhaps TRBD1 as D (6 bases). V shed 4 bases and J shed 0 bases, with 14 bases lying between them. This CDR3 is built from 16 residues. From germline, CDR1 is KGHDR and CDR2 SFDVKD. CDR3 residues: CATSDQGSHMNTEAFF. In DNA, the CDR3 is TGTGCCACCAGTGACCAGGGGAGCCACATGAACACTGAAGCTTTCTTT.